Below, 14 T cell receptor beta chains from the same sample are listed, as sequenced in a study of cytomegalovirus exposure and HLA in healthy donors. 60 Vbeta and 13 Jbeta primers were used in PCR. Method: immunoSEQ multiplex PCR; TCRdb's copy keeps in-frame clones and lacks some. The sample gives roughly 140,000 clones, roughly 80% of which show up once; around 3% is in the top ten. Sequenced material: PBMCs. The receptors derive from a man aged 40-49 years in good health and CMV-seropositive.

The chain joins TRBV27 to TRBJ2-3, with D possibly being TRBD1 (6 bases). Germline assignment: CDR1 MNHEY and CDR2 SMNVEV (reference sequence). CDR3 size: 13 residues. V dropped 7 bases and J dropped 3 bases, with 11 bases sitting between them. In DNA, the CDR3 is TGTGCCAGCAATCTGAGGGGGACAGATACGCAGTATTTT. It is translated as CASNLRGTDTQYF.

The chain has TRBV7-2 and TRBJ2-7, with D unclear. The V and J ends lost 4 bases and 2 bases respectively, with 15 bases between them. Germline V CDR1 and CDR2: SGHTA, FQGNSA. This CDR3 has 15 residues. This CDR3 is CASSSFPTTTYEQYF. The CDR3 region has the DNA TGTGCCAGCAGCTCATTCCCAACTACCACCTACGAGCAGTACTTC.

V and J are TRBV7-9 and TRBJ2-7, with no clear D. In germline, CDR1 is SEHNR, CDR2 FQNEAQ (reference sequence). V was clipped by 1 base and J by 6 bases, with 7 bases between them. There are 12 residues in the CDR3. This CDR3 reads CASSLGNGEQYF. In DNA, the CDR3 is TGTGCCAGCAGCTTAGGCAACGGCGAGCAGTACTTC.

The chain carries TRBV6-6 and TRBJ1-1; 12 positions match TRBD1. CDR1 and CDR2 (germline): MNHNY, SVGAGI (reference sequence). The CDR3 is 16 residues long. J lost 3 bases, V lost 5 bases, and 7 bases had no gene match. This chain's CDR3 is CASSVGTGGGDTEAFF. The CDR3 nucleotides read TGTGCCAGCAGTGTCGGGACAGGGGGCGGGGACACTGAAGCTTTCTTT.

A single count supports this clone. CDR3 DNA sequence: TGTGCCAGCAGTTTACGCGGAAACTTCTATGGCTACACCTTC. Residues: CASSLRGNFYGYTF. The gene calls are TRBV27 and TRBJ1-2; D remains ambiguous. CDR1 and CDR2 from the germline V gene are MNHEY and SMNVEV (reference sequence). The CDR3 length is 14 residues. Trimming removed 2 bases at V and 4 bases at J, with 11 bases between.

This clone was seen only a few times. Here the CDR3 DNA reads TGTGCCATCAGCGCGGGAGACTTGGGCAATGAGCAGTTCTTC. This codes for CAISAGDLGNEQFF. The rearrangement links TRBV10-3 to TRBJ2-1; 7 bases are a match to TRBD2. Germline V gives CDR1 ENHRY, CDR2 SYGVKD. This CDR3 has 14 amino acids. V lost 6 bases and J lost 6; bases outside the gene matches: 8.

The chain uses TRBV5-8 and TRBJ2-2, with TRBD2 identical over 8 bases. Germline lookup yields CDR1 SGHTS and CDR2 YDEGEE. This CDR3 is built from 15 residues. The V segment lost 4 bases and the J segment 1 base; nucleotides outside the gene matches: 3. CDR3 coding DNA: TGTGCCAGCAGCCTAAGCGGGAGGAACACCGGGGAGCTGTTTTTT. It is translated as CASSLSGRNTGELFF.

The rearrangement joins TRBV7-9 to TRBJ1-2; weak D call: TRBD1 (6 bases). Germline CDR1 is SEHNR and CDR2 is FQNEAQ (reference sequence). Trimming took off 3 bases at V and 8 bases at J, with 13 bases between the two ends. The CDR3 extends over 13 amino acids. The CDR3 here is CASSFRGLEGYTF. The DNA of the CDR3 is TGTGCCAGCAGCTTCAGGGGCTTAGAAGGCTACACCTTC.

The chain is built from TRBV6-6 and TRBJ1-4, with TRBD1 matching over 10 bases. V lost 6 bases to trimming and J lost 0 bases; unmatched junction nucleotides: 4. CDR3 length: 16 residues. The germline V gene encodes CDR1 MNHNY and CDR2 SVGAGI (reference sequence). The CDR3 here is CASRYGQGATNEKLFF. CDR3 bases: TGTGCCAGCAGATACGGACAGGGGGCAACTAATGAAAAACTGTTTTTT.

This clone was seen a handful of times. This rearrangement joins TRBV25-1 to TRBJ2-2; D possibly corresponds to TRBD2 (5 bases). Germline V lookup: CDR1 MGHDK, CDR2 SYGVNS. The V end was cut by 0 bases, the J end by 3 bases, with 8 bases between. The CDR3 has 15 amino acids. The CDR3 sequence: CASSEYGGYTGELFF. The CDR3 bases are TGTGCCAGCAGTGAATATGGAGGTTACACCGGGGAGCTGTTTTTT.

This chain links TRBV9 with TRBJ2-7, with TRBD1 identical over 7 bases. Germline-derived CDR1 and CDR2 are SGDLS and YYNGEE. The V segment lost 4 bases and the J segment 3 bases; nucleotides outside the gene matches: 10. This CDR3 contains 15 residues. In nucleotides, the CDR3 is TGTGCCAGCAGCCCCGGCGAACAGGGGCTCTACGAGCAGTACTTC. It translates to CASSPGEQGLYEQYF. Based on the CDR3 plus reference TRBV9 and TRBJ2-7, the full variable domain is DSGVTQTPKHLITATGQRVTLRCSPRSGDLSVYWYQQSLDQGLQFLIQYYNGEERAKGNILERFSAQQFPDLHSELNLSSLELGDSALYFCASSPGEQGLYEQYFGPGTRLTVT.

This clone has only a few counts. The V gene is TRBV29-1, the J gene TRBJ2-1; the match to TRBD2 covers 13 bases. Germline V gene lookup returns CDR1 SQVTM and CDR2 ANQGSEA. J was trimmed by 7 bases and V by 1 base; bases with no gene match: 7. This CDR3 comprises 16 residues. DNA for the CDR3: TGCAGCGTTGAAGGACTAGCGGGAGGACTTAGAAATGAGCAGTTCTTC. Amino acid sequence: CSVEGLAGGLRNEQFF.

This chain uses TRBV20-1 with TRBJ2-5, with 7 bases matching TRBD1. V shed 5 bases and J 13 bases; nucleotides not matched to a gene: 10. In germline, CDR1 is DFQATT, CDR2 SNEGSKA (reference sequence). This CDR3 is built from 11 residues. The CDR3 loop reads CSAGLDRESYF. Written as DNA, the CDR3 is TGCAGTGCTGGACTTGACAGGGAATCGTACTTC.

This sequence joins TRBV27 and TRBJ1-1; TRBD1 might be the D (6 bases). Deletions cut 11 bases from V and 2 bases from J, with 15 bases between. The CDR3 runs 13 residues. Germline CDR1 reads MNHEY; CDR2 reads SMNVEV (reference sequence). The chain's CDR3 is CACRGGLNTEAFF. CDR3 coding DNA: TGTGCCTGTCGTGGGGGCCTAAACACTGAAGCTTTCTTT.